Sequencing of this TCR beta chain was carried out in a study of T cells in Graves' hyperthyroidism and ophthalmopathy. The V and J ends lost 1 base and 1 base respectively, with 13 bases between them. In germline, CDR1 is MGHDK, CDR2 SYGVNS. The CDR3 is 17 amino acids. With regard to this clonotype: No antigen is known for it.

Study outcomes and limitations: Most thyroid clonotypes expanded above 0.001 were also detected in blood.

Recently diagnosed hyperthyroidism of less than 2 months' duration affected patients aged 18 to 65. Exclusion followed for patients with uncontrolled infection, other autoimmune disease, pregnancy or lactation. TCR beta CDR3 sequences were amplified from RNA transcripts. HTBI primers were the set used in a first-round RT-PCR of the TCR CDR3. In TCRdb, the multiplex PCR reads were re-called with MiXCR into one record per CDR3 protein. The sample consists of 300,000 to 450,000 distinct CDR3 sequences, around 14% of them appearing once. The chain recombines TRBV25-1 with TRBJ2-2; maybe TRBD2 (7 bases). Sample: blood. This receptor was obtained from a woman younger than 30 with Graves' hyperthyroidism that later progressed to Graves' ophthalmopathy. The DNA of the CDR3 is TGTGCCAGCAGTGAATCGGGGGCTAGCGGGAACACCGGGGAGCTGTTTTTT. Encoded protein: CASSESGASGNTGELFF. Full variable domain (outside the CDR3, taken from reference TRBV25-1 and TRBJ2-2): EADIYQTPRYLVIGTGKKITLECSQTMGHDKMYWYQQDPGMELHLIHYSYGVNSTEKGDLSSESTVSRIRTEHFPLTLESARPSHTSQYLCASSESGASGNTGELFFGEGSRLTVL.